The sequence of this T cell receptor beta chain was determined in a study of blood T cells in healthy people across ages. CDR1 DFQATT and CDR2 SNEGSKA come from the germline V gene (reference sequence). The CDR3 covers 16 residues. V lost 5 bases and J lost 3; bases outside the gene matches: 9. Study-wide results and limits: A strong correlation between TCR beta diversity and naive T cell percentage was seen.

Primers used in a second PCR of about 7 to 12 cycles were a sample-barcoded 5' primer and a J-beta primer mix. In TCRdb, the 5' RACE reads were re-called with MiXCR into one record per CDR3 protein. Here the sample spans 800,000 to 950,000 distinct CDR3 sequences, 25% to 30% being singletons. This clonotype was counted many times. Its antigen is not identified. Those donating, healthy Caucasian individuals from Russia, were aged roughly 6 to 90. The sample was also linked to a second study, of T cells of mothers and their children.

The chain is built from TRBV20-1 and TRBJ2-4; 11 bases are shared with TRBD1. Sequencing was performed on blood. This receptor was identified in a woman aged 35 to 49 in good health. The CDR3: CSAPHPGTGGKNIQYF. The CDR3 DNA is TGCAGTGCTCCCCACCCCGGGACAGGGGGCAAAAACATTCAGTACTTC.